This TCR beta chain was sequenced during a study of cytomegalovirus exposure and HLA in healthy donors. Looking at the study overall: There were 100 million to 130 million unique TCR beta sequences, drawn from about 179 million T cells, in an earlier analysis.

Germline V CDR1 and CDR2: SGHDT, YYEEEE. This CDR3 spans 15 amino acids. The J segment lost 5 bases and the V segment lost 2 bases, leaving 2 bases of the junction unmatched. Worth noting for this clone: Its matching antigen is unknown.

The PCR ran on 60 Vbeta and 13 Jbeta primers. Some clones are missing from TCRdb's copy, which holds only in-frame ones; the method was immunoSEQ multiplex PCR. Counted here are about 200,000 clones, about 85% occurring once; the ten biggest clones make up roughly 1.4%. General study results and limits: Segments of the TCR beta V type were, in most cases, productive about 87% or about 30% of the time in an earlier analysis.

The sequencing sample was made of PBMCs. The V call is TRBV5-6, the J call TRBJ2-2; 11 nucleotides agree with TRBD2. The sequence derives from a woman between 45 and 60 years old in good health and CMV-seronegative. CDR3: CASSFRTSGTGELFF. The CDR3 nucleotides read TGTGCCAGCAGCTTCCGGACTAGCGGGACCGGGGAGCTGTTTTTT.